The entry below describes one TCR beta chain. Germline V gene data show CDR1 as SQVTM and CDR2 as ANQGSEA. The CDR3 has 11 residues. These data belong to a study of blood T cell repertoires in COVID-19. Study summary: Acute and convalescent COVID-19 specimens originated in the United States, Italy and Spain.

Original handling: Estimated nucleated cell counts came from reference gene primer amplification. Sequencing was performed with immunoSEQ multiplex PCR; in TCRdb, only in-frame clones are kept and a portion is missing. The DNA was the basis for D and trimming; V, J and clone size are from that table. The table has about 480,000 clones, 85% to 90% seen once. J is TRBJ2-3 and V is TRBV29-1, with TRBD2 as a possible D gene (5 bases). The sequenced sample consisted of peripheral blood. The receptor was derived from a woman between 25 and 40 years old with acute or convalescent COVID-19. The CDR3, as DNA: TGCAGTGGCGGGAGCACAGATACGCAGTATTTT. This codes for CSGGSTDTQYF.